This T cell receptor (beta chain) emerged from a study of vaccination and CD4 T cells after COVID-19. Details on this clonotype: What it binds is unknown.

Between the trimmed V and J ends, which lost 3 bases and 1 base, there was a span of 7 bases. The CDR3 has 13 amino acids. CDR1 SGDLS and CDR2 YYNGEE come from the germline V gene. The Oncomine TCR Beta short-read assay sequenced DNA from cultured CD4+ T cells. TCRdb re-called the PCR reads through MiXCR, storing one row per CDR3 protein. The sample lists fewer than 25,000 distinct CDR3 sequences; about 45% were seen once. Treatment described: roughly 10-day PBMC culture with coronavirus spike peptide pools or control peptides (ViraFEST assay). Following expansion of antigen-specific T cells with peptide pools, ViraFEST then sequenced TCRs.

The V gene is TRBV9, the J gene TRBJ1-1; no definite D call. The receptor's source is a human donor who had recovered from COVID-19. Material: CD4+ T cells from blood, cultured in vitro. The CDR3 sequence: CASSGGGNTEAFF. For the CDR3, the DNA is TGTGCCAGCAGCGGTGGCGGGAACACTGAAGCTTTCTTT.